This TCR beta chain was obtained from a study of T cell responses to AZD1222 COVID-19 vaccine. Germline CDR1 reads SEHNR; CDR2 reads FQNEAQ (reference sequence). The CDR3 sequence is 11 residues long. Assay: immunoSEQ multiplex PCR; the TCRdb copy retains only in-frame clones and omits some. Of about 160,000 clones listed, about 93% are singletons. Regarding this clone: The antigen remains undetermined. One junction end does not reproduce the germline sequence, and a read error may be involved.

Notes on the study in general: It should be noted that donors were predominantly white British and more often female, and clonal diversity was possibly underestimated. Nearly half of spike-specific TCRs reportedly go after variant regions that carry no mutations. Spike-specific TCR repertoires showed rising breadth and depth after two AZD1222 doses. Repertoires were obtained solely post-peak T cell response.

The starting material was peripheral blood, obtained on day 0 of AZD1222 vaccination. The source of this sequence is an adult in good health. This rearrangement joins TRBV7-9 to TRBJ1-2; no definite D call. This chain's CDR3 is CASSLGLRTNF. In nucleotides, the CDR3 is TGTGCCAGCAGCTTAGGACTTCGGACGAACTTC.